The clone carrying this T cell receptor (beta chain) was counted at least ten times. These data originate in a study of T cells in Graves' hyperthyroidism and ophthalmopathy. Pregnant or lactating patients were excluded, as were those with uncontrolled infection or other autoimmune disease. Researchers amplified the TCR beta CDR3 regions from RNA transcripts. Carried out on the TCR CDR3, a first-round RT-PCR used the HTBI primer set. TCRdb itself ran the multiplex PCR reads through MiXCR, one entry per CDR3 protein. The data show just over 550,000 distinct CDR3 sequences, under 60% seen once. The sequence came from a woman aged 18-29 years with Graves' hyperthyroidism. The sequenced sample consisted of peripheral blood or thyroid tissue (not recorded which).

The CDR3 spells CASSDLSGLNYGYTF. CDR3 DNA sequence: TGTGCCAGCAGTGACCTCTCCGGGCTCAACTATGGCTACACCTTC. This chain links TRBV2 with TRBJ1-2; D remains unclear. The V gene's germline CDR1 is SNHLY and CDR2 FYNNEI. Trimming left V 3 bases short and J 2 bases short, with 13 bases between. The CDR3 is 15 amino acids. The full variable domain, with the rest looked up from reference TRBV2 and TRBJ1-2, is EPEVTQTPSHQVTQMGQEVILRCVPISNHLYFYWYRQILGQKVEFLVSFYNNEISEKSEIFDDQFSVERPDGSNFTLKIRSTKLEDSAMYFCASSDLSGLNYGYTFGSGTRLTVV.